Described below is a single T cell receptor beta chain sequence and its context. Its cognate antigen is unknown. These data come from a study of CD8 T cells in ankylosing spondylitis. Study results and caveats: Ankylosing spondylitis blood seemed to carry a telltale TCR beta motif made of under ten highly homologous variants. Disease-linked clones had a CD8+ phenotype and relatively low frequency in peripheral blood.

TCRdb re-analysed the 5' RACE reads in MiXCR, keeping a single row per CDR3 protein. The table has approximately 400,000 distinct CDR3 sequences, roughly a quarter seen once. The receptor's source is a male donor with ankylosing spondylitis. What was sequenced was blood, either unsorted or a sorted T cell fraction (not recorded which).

CDR3 loop: CASSAQGLAGAGELFF. CDR3 DNA sequence: TGTGCCAGCAGCGCGCAAGGACTAGCGGGAGCCGGGGAGCTGTTTTTT. This chain joins TRBV11-2 and TRBJ2-2; TRBD2 agrees at 13 bases. J lost 6 bases, V lost 5 bases, and 6 bases had no gene match. The V gene's germline CDR1 is SGHAT and CDR2 FQNNGV. This CDR3 is 16 amino acids long.